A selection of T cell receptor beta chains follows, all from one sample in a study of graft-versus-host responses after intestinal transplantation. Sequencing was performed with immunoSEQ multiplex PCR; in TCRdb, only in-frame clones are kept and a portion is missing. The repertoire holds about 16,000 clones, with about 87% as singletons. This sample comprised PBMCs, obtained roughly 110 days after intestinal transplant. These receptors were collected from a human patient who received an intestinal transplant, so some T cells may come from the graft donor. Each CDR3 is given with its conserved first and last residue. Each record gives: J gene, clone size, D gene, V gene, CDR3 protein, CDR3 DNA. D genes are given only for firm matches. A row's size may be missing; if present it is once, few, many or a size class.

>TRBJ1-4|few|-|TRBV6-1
CASSPSGFNEKLFF
TGTGCCAGCAGCCCCTCAGGGTTTAATGAAAAACTGTTTTTT
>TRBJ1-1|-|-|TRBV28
CASSRGGYTEAFF
TGTGCCAGCAGCCGCGGGGGTTACACTGAAGCTTTCTTT
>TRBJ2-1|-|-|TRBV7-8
CASSLVLSSYNEQFF
TGTGCCAGCAGCTTGGTCCTCAGCTCCTACAATGAGCAGTTCTTC
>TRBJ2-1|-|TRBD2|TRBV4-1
CASSLRTSGSYNEQFF
TGCGCCAGCAGCCTCCGGACTAGCGGTTCCTACAATGAGCAGTTCTTC
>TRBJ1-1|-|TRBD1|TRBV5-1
CATHWDSSNTEAFF
TGCGCCACCCACTGGGACAGTTCGAACACTGAAGCTTTCTTT
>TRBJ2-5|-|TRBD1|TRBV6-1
CASSWDRGETQYF
TGTGCCAGCAGTTGGGACAGGGGGGAGACCCAGTACTTC
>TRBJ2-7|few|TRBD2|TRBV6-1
CASSERIAGAHEQYF
TGTGCCAGCAGTGAACGAATAGCGGGAGCCCACGAGCAGTACTTC
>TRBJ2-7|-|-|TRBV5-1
CASSRLSERYEQYF
TGCGCCAGCAGCCGGCTTAGCGAACGCTACGAGCAGTACTTC
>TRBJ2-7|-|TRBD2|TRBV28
CASSLTTSGRERDDEQYF
TGTGCCAGCAGTTTAACGACTAGCGGACGGGAACGGGATGACGAGCAGTACTTC
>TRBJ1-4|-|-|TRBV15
CATSRGENEKLFF
TGTGCCACCAGCAGGGGGGAGAATGAAAAACTGTTTTTT
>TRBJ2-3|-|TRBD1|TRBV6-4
CASSATGGADTQYF
TGTGCCAGCAGTGCGACAGGGGGCGCAGATACGCAGTATTTT
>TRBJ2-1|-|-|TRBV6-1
CASSEAIGSLYNEQFF
TGTGCCAGCAGTGAAGCTATAGGTAGTCTCTACAATGAGCAGTTCTTC
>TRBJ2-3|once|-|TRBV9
CASSVEGQEADTQYF
TGTGCCAGCAGCGTAGAAGGTCAAGAAGCAGATACGCAGTATTTT
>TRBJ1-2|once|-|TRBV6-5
CASRPSGGSPYGYTF
TGTGCCAGCAGGCCTTCGGGGGGCTCACCCTATGGCTACACCTTC
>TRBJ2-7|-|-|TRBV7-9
CASSLGSGSEQYF
TGTGCCAGCAGCTTAGGTAGCGGCTCCGAGCAGTACTTC
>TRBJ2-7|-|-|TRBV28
CASSTLLEQYF
TGTGCCAGCAGTACTTTACTCGAGCAGTACTTC
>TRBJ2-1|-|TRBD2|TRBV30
CAWSSLAAYNEQFF
TGTGCCTGGAGCTCACTAGCGGCCTACAATGAGCAGTTCTTC
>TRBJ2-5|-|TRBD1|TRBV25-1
CACSDLLTGGVETQYF
TGTGCCTGCAGTGATCTCCTAACAGGGGGCGTGGAGACCCAGTACTTC